This T cell receptor (beta chain) was observed in a study of T cell changes during pregnancy in multiple sclerosis. This clone was detected once. Within the sample, other DNA sequences also encode this same CDR3. Profiling relied on immunoSEQ multiplex PCR, and the TCRdb table lists in-frame clones only, not all of them. Among fewer than 110,000 clones listed, 85% to 95% were seen once. In germline, CDR1 is LGHNA, CDR2 YSLEER. Losses at the gene ends were 4 bases for V and 3 bases for J; bases not matched to a gene: 1. The CDR3 contains 13 residues. The sample consisted of peripheral blood, taken in the third trimester of pregnancy. V usage is TRBV4-3 and J usage is TRBJ2-7; TRBD1 matches 9 bases. The sequence came from a female donor in good health, enrolled as a control in a pregnancy study. This chain's CDR3 is CASSRDRDYEQYF. DNA for the CDR3: TGCGCCAGCAGCCGGGACAGGGACTACGAGCAGTACTTC.